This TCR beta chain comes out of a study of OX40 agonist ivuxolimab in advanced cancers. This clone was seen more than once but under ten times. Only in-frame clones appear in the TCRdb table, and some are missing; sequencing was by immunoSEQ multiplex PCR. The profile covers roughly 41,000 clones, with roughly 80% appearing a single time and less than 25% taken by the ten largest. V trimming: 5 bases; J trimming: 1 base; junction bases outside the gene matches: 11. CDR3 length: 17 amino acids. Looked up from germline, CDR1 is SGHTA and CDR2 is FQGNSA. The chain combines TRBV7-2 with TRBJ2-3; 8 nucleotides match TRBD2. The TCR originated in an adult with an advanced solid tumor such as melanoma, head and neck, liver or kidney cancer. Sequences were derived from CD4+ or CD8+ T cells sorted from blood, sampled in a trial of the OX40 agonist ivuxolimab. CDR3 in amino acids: CASSRAVTSDGTDTQYF. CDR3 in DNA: TGTGCCAGCAGCCGAGCGGTGACTAGCGATGGCACAGATACGCAGTATTTT. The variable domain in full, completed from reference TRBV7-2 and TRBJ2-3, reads GAGVSQSPSNKVTEKGKDVELRCDPISGHTALYWYRQSLGQGLEFLIYFQGNSAPDKSGLPSDRFSAERTGGSVSTLTIQRTQQEDSAVYLCASSRAVTSDGTDTQYFGPGTRLTVL.